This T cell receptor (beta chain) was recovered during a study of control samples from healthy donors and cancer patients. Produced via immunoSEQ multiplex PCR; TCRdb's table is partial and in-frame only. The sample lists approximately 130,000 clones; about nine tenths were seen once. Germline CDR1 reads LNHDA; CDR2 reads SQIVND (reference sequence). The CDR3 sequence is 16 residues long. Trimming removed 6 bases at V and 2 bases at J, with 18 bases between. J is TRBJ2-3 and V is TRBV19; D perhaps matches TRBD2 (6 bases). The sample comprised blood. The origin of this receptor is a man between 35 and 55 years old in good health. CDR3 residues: CASSPRGGALTDTQYF. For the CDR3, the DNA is TGTGCCAGTAGCCCCCGAGGAGGGGCCCTCACAGATACGCAGTATTTT.